Sequencing of this T cell receptor (beta chain) was carried out in a study of CD8+ T cells in alopecia areata. The authors extracted RNA and reverse transcribed it into cDNA as the sequencing template. TCRdb keeps only in-frame clones here, not all; method: immunoSEQ multiplex PCR. Of approximately 89,000 clones in the sample, roughly 47% were seen once. On this clone: Its antigen is not identified.

Trimming left V 4 bases short and J 3 bases short, with 11 bases between. CDR1 and CDR2 from the germline V gene are MDHEN and SYDVKM. The CDR3 sequence is 14 residues long. Overall study results and limits: Mice showed TCR sharing more clearly than patients did, possibly owing to HLA.

The receptor was derived from a human donor with alopecia areata. The sequenced sample consisted of CD4+ T cells sorted from blood. The chain links TRBV28 to TRBJ2-3; D is uncertain. CDR3 amino acids: CASSSSDGTDTQYF. The CDR3 DNA reads TGTGCCAGCAGTTCCTCGGACGGGACAGATACGCAGTATTTT.